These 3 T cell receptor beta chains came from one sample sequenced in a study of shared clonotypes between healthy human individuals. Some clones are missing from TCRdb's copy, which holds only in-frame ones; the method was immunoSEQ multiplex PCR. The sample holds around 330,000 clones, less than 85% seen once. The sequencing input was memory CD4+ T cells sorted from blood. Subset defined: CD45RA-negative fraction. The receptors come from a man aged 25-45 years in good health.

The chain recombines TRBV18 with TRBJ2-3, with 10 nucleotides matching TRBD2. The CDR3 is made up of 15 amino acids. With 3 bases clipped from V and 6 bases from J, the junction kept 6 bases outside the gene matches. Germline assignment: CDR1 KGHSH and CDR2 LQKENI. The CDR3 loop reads CASSPLAGGADTQYF. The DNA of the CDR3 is TGTGCCAGCTCACCTTTAGCGGGAGGAGCCGATACGCAGTATTTT.

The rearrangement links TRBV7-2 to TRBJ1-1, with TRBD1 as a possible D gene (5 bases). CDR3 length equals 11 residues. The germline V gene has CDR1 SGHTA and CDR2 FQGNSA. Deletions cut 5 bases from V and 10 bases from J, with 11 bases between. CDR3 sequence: CASSTQGRAFF. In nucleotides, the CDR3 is TGTGCCAGCAGCACTCAGGGACGAGCTTTCTTT.

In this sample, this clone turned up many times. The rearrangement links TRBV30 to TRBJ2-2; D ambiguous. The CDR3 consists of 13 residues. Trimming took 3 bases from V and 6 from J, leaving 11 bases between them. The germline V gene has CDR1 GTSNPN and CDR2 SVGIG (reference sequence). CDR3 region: CAWRAMAAGELFF. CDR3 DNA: TGTGCCTGGAGAGCGATGGCGGCCGGGGAGCTGTTTTTT.